The clone carrying this T cell receptor beta chain was recorded only once. Libraries were prepared by immunoSEQ multiplex PCR; TCRdb keeps only in-frame clonotypes and omits some of them. The data hold under 150,000 clones, with around three quarters observed a single time. The sample comes from a study of blood T cell repertoires in COVID-19. Per the germline V gene, CDR1 is GTSNPN and CDR2 is SVGIG (reference sequence). Trimming pared 7 bases from V and 2 bases from J, leaving 12 bases between. The CDR3 has 13 residues. Sequencing was carried out using peripheral blood. This TCR derives from an elderly woman with acute or convalescent COVID-19. The V and J genes are TRBV30 and TRBJ1-5; D perhaps matches TRBD1 (5 bases). In DNA form, the CDR3 reads TGTGCCTCAAGGGGCAGGGGCAATCAGCCCCAGCATTTT. This translates into CASRGRGNQPQHF.